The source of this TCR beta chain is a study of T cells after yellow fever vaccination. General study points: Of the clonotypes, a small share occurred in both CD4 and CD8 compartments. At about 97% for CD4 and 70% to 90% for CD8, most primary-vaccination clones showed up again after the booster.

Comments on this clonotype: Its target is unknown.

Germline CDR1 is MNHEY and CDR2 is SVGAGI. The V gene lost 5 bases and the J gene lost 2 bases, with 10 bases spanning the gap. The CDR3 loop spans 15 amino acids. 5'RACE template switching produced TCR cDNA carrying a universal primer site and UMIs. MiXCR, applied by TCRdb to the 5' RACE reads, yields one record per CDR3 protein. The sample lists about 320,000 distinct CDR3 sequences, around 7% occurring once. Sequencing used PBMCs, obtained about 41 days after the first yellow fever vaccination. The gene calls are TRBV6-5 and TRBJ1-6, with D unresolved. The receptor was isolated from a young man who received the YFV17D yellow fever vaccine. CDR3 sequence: CASSTLATYNSPLHF. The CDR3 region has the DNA TGTGCCAGCAGTACTCTGGCTACCTATAATTCACCCCTCCACTTT.